These 9 T cell receptor beta chains were sequenced from one sample in a study of cytomegalovirus exposure and HLA in healthy donors. This table comes from immunoSEQ multiplex PCR, and its TCRdb copy is limited to in-frame clones, with some not included. The data hold approximately 230,000 clones, with approximately 84% observed a single time. Sequencing was done on a sample of PBMCs. These receptors all come from a man aged 18 to 29 in good health and CMV-seropositive.

About this clone itself: Likely a read error: the CDR3 ends without its conserved phenylalanine or tryptophan. The DNA is left out, because the CDR3 cannot be placed on it with certainty; the CDR3 is given as TCRdb lists it. The rearrangement joins TRBV7-2 to TRBJ1-2. The CDR3 is 14 residues long, ends included. CDR1 and CDR2 (germline): SGHTA, FQGNSA. This CDR3 reads CASSLGGVGGNLVP.

The V and J genes are TRBV2 and TRBJ2-3; D possibly corresponds to TRBD2 (5 bases). This CDR3 comprises 15 residues. Germline CDR1 is SNHLY and CDR2 is FYNNEI. With 6 bases removed from V and 0 bases from J, the gap between germline ends came to 13 bases. CDR3 residues: CASRQRTVSTDTQYF. The CDR3 DNA follows: TGTGCCAGCAGGCAGCGGACTGTTAGCACAGATACGCAGTATTTT.

The chain joins TRBV15 to TRBJ2-5; D uncertain. The V end was cut by 1 base, the J end by 2 bases, with 8 bases between. The CDR3 extends over 14 amino acids. Germline V gene data show CDR1 as LNHNV and CDR2 as YYDKDF (reference sequence). In DNA form, the CDR3 reads TGTGCCACCAGCAGAGCCAGTGATCAAGAGACCCAGTACTTC. This encodes CATSRASDQETQYF.

This sequence joins TRBV7-9 and TRBJ2-2; 7 bases match TRBD1. Germline V CDR1 and CDR2: SEHNR, FQNEAQ (reference sequence). The V gene end was trimmed by 5 bases and the J gene end by 6 bases; junction bases not matched to a gene: 12. The CDR3 extends over 16 amino acids. In DNA form, the CDR3 reads TGTGCCAGCAGCCTAAATCAGACAGGGACCGCCGGGGAGCTGTTTTTT. Protein: CASSLNQTGTAGELFF.

V and J are TRBV25-1 and TRBJ2-1; 14 positions match TRBD2. V lost 9 bases and J lost 9; bases outside the gene matches: 4. Germline V CDR1 and CDR2: MGHDK, SYGVNS. The CDR3 has 13 residues. The CDR3 loop reads CASRLAGGAEQFF. The CDR3 region has the DNA TGTGCCAGTAGACTAGCGGGAGGGGCTGAGCAGTTCTTC.

The V call is TRBV6-5, the J call TRBJ2-3; D ambiguous. The CDR3 length is 13 residues. CDR1 is MNHEY and CDR2 is SVGAGI in the germline V gene. The V end was cut by 0 bases, the J end by 6 bases, with 7 bases between. CDR3 residues: CASSYSTDDTQYF. The CDR3 nucleotides read TGTGCCAGCAGTTACTCTACGGACGATACGCAGTATTTT.

This chain links TRBV7-6 with TRBJ2-1, with TRBD2 matching over 9 bases. Trimming cost V 5 bases and J 5 bases; bases outside gene matches: 13. Per the germline V gene, CDR1 is SGHVS and CDR2 is FNYEAQ. CDR3 length: 17 residues. CDR3 coding DNA: TGTGCCAGCAGCCCACGGGGCGGGAGGGCCACCCACAATGAGCAGTTCTTC. This sequence encodes CASSPRGGRATHNEQFF.

V gene TRBV4-2 combines with J gene TRBJ2-7, with TRBD2 matching over 8 bases. The CDR3 runs 15 residues. V lost 0 bases to trimming and J lost 3 bases; unmatched junction nucleotides: 4. Looked up from germline, CDR1 is LGHNA and CDR2 is YNFKEQ. The CDR3 sequence: CASSQELAEFYEQYF. The DNA for the CDR3 is TGTGCCAGCAGCCAAGAACTAGCGGAGTTCTACGAGCAGTACTTC.

This sequence joins TRBV29-1 and TRBJ1-1, with D perhaps TRBD1 (6 bases). Germline V gene sequence: CDR1 SQVTM, CDR2 ANQGSEA. Trimming removed 6 bases at V and 5 bases at J, with 16 bases between. The CDR3 contains 13 residues. The CDR3 reads CSVETGARTEAFF. Written as DNA, the CDR3 is TGCAGCGTCGAGACGGGGGCGCGAACTGAAGCTTTCTTT.